This T cell receptor (beta chain) was found in a study of blood T cell repertoires in COVID-19. TCRdb keeps only in-frame clones here, not all; method: immunoSEQ multiplex PCR. The table lists about 160,000 clones, 70% to 90% of them singletons. V lost 10 bases to trimming and J lost 3 bases; unmatched junction nucleotides: 11. The CDR3 consists of 15 residues. Germline V gene sequence: CDR1 MRHNA, CDR2 SNTAGT. This TCR was recovered from a man between 60 and 75 years old with COVID-19, enrolled during active disease. What was sequenced was peripheral blood. The rearrangement joins TRBV6-4 to TRBJ1-4, with 7 bases lining up with TRBD1. The CDR3 DNA reads as TGTGCCACCGCAATCCGGGGACAGCCTAATGAAAAACTGTTTTTT. Encoded protein: CATAIRGQPNEKLFF.